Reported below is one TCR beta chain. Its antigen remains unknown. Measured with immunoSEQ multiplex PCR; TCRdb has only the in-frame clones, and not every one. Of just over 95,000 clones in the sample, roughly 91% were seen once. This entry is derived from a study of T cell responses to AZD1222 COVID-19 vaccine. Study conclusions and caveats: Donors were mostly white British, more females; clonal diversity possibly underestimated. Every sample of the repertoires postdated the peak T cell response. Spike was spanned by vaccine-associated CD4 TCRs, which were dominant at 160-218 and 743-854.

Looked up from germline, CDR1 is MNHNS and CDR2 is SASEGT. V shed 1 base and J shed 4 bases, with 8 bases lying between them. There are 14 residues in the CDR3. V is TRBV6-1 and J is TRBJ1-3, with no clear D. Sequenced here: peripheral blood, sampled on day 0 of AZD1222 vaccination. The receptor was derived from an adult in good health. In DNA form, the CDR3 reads TGTGCCAGCAGTGAAGGCCGGGGAGGAAACACCATATATTTT. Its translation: CASSEGRGGNTIYF.